A selection of T cell receptor beta chains follows, all from one sample in a study of cytomegalovirus exposure and HLA in healthy donors. Some clones are missing from TCRdb's copy, which holds only in-frame ones; the method was immunoSEQ multiplex PCR. Here the sample spans around 120,000 clones, about 80% being singletons. Specimen: PBMCs. All receptors come from a human donor in good health. CDR3s include the opening cysteine and the closing phenylalanine or tryptophan. A D gene is named only where the DNA matches it firmly. Only part of the rows carry a size: once, few, many, or a class if the clone is expanded.

D	length	V	J	size	DNA	CDR3
-	13	TRBV5-1	TRBJ1-1	-	TGCGCCAGCAGCATAGGGGGAGACACTGAAGCTTTCTTT	CASSIGGDTEAFF
-	13	TRBV19	TRBJ1-1	-	TGTGCCAGTATGGAAGCGGGGAACACTGAAGCTTTCTTT	CASMEAGNTEAFF
-	17	TRBV18	TRBJ2-5	-	TGTGCCAGCTCACCCGGCTTATTTGTGGGCCTACAAGAGACCCAGTACTTC	CASSPGLFVGLQETQYF
-	12	TRBV28	TRBJ2-3	once	TGTGCCAGCAGTCGACTAGCAGATACGCAGTATTTT	CASSRLADTQYF
TRBD2	15	TRBV9	TRBJ2-2	-	TGTGCCAGCAGCGTAGTGGGGGGGACCACCGGGGAGCTGTTTTTT	CASSVVGGTTGELFF
TRBD1	14	TRBV19	TRBJ1-2	-	TGTGCCAGTAGTATTGGACAGGCCCTTTATGGCTACACCTTC	CASSIGQALYGYTF
-	15	TRBV4-3	TRBJ1-1	-	TGCGCCAGCAGCCAAGCCGGGCAGGGGCTCGCTGAAGCTTTCTTT	CASSQAGQGLAEAFF
-	16	TRBV4-1	TRBJ2-1	few	TGCGCCAGCAGCCAAGTGGTTCTGACAGACTACAATGAGCAGTTCTTC	CASSQVVLTDYNEQFF
-	14	TRBV5-4	TRBJ1-6	-	TGTGCCAGCAGCTTGTCGGGGTACGATTCACCCCTCCACTTT	CASSLSGYDSPLHF
-	14	TRBV5-1	TRBJ1-1	-	TGCGCCAGCAGCTTGGATTTCAGGGGCACTGAAGCTTTCTTT	CASSLDFRGTEAFF
-	15	TRBV4-3	TRBJ2-2	-	TGCGCCAGCAGCCAAGCCAGGGGTAACACCGGGGAGCTGTTTTTT	CASSQARGNTGELFF
TRBD2	13	TRBV5-1	TRBJ2-3	-	TGCGCCAGCGCTAGCGGGGGGCGAGATACGCAGTATTTT	CASASGGRDTQYF
-	14	TRBV18	TRBJ2-1	-	TGTGCCAGCTCACCTGACAGAACTTACAATGAGCAGTTCTTC	CASSPDRTYNEQFF
-	14	TRBV10-1	TRBJ1-1	few	TGCGCCAGCAGTGACGGGGGGCCAGACACTGAAGCTTTCTTT	CASSDGGPDTEAFF
TRBD2	14	TRBV7-9	TRBJ2-1	-	TGTGCCAGCAGCCATGGACTAGCGGGGGGCCAGCAGTTCTTC	CASSHGLAGGQQFF
-	13	TRBV19	TRBJ1-2	-	TGTGCCAGTAGTACCCAGGCGGGCTATGGCTACACCTTC	CASSTQAGYGYTF
TRBD1	15	TRBV4-1	TRBJ1-5	few	TGCGCCAGCAGCCCAGGGGACAGGGGCAATCAGCCCCAGCATTTT	CASSPGDRGNQPQHF
TRBD1	15	TRBV5-1	TRBJ2-2	-	TGCGCCAGCAGCCCCGGGACAGCGGACACCGGGGAGCTGTTTTTT	CASSPGTADTGELFF
-	15	TRBV6-5	TRBJ1-3	-	TGTGCCAGCAGTTACGGACAATACTCTGGAAACACCATATATTTT	CASSYGQYSGNTIYF
TRBD2	18	TRBV4-2	TRBJ2-2	-	TGTGCCAGCAGCCAAGATCCGAGCGGGGGCTTCAACACCGGGGAGCTGTTTTTT	CASSQDPSGGFNTGELFF
-	12	TRBV2	TRBJ2-2	-	TGTGCCAGCAGTGAACTTGTCGGGGAGCTGTTTTTT	CASSELVGELFF
-	13	TRBV5-5	TRBJ2-5	once	TGTGCCAGCAGCCCCGACAGACATTTACCCCAGTACTTC	CASSPDRHLPQYF
-	13	TRBV7-9	TRBJ1-3	-	TGTGCCAGCATTACAGCAGCTGGAAACACCATATATTTT	CASITAAGNTIYF
TRBD1	14	TRBV6-6	TRBJ1-5	-	TGTGCCAGCAGCCACAACAGGGGGGTTCAGCCCCAGCATTTT	CASSHNRGVQPQHF
-	13	TRBV19	TRBJ1-1	-	TGTGCCAGTAGGGACATCCTGAACACTGAAGCTTTCTTT	CASRDILNTEAFF
-	15	TRBV9	TRBJ1-4	-	TGTGCCAGCAGTAAAAGGGAGAGCTTTAATGAAAAACTGTTTTTT	CASSKRESFNEKLFF
TRBD2	19	TRBV9	TRBJ2-1	-	TGTGCCAGCAGCGTAGCGGGAACGAGCGGGGGGGCCGTGGTCAATGAGCAGTTCTTC	CASSVAGTSGGAVVNEQFF
TRBD1	15	TRBV2	TRBJ2-5	-	TGTGCCAGCCGGCGGCAGGGGGCATGGTGGGAGACCCAGTACTTC	CASRRQGAWWETQYF
-	12	TRBV6-5	TRBJ2-7	-	TGTGCCAGCAGACCAGGAGGAGGCGAGCAGTACTTC	CASRPGGGEQYF
TRBD2	15	TRBV2	TRBJ2-7	-	TGTGCCAGCAGTCCGACTAGCGGGGGTCTACGAGGGCAGTACTTC	CASSPTSGGLRGQYF
TRBD2	19	TRBV7-2	TRBJ2-7	-	TGTGCCAGCAGCTCCTCACTAGCGGGGGGGCCACGGGGTTTATACGAGCAGTACTTC	CASSSSLAGGPRGLYEQYF
TRBD2	16	TRBV5-4	TRBJ2-5	-	TGTGCCAGCAGCACCGGGACTAGCGGGTTACAAGAGACCCAGTACTTC	CASSTGTSGLQETQYF
-	14	TRBV6-4	TRBJ2-2	-	TGTGCCAGCGCAAGGGACACTAACACCGGGGAGCTGTTTTTT	CASARDTNTGELFF
TRBD2	16	TRBV27	TRBJ2-5	-	TGTGCCAGCAGTTTAGCTAGCGGGGGGCCGAAAGAGACCCAGTACTTC	CASSLASGGPKETQYF
-	15	TRBV4-1	TRBJ1-6	-	TGCGCCAGCAGCCCAGAGGCGGGCAATAATTCACCCCTCCACTTT	CASSPEAGNNSPLHF
TRBD2	16	TRBV11-2	TRBJ2-1	-	TGTGCCAGCAGCTCTTGGACTAGCGGGGGACCCAATGAGCAGTTCTTC	CASSSWTSGGPNEQFF
-	18	TRBV5-4	TRBJ1-3	-	TGTGCCAGCAGCTTTTGGCCCGGACGGGGGGGAAGTGGAAACACCATATATTTT	CASSFWPGRGGSGNTIYF
TRBD2	15	TRBV2	TRBJ2-1	-	TGTGCCAGCAGTGAAAGCCTACCCTCGGGGGGTGAGCAGTTCTTC	CASSESLPSGGEQFF
-	14	TRBV7-2	TRBJ1-4	-	TGTGCCAGCAGCTTAGCCGGAGGGGTAGAAAAACTGTTTTTT	CASSLAGGVEKLFF
-	12	TRBV5-1	TRBJ2-7	-	TGCGCCAGCAGCTTGGGTGGCCGCGAGCAGTACTTC	CASSLGGREQYF
TRBD2	15	TRBV7-9	TRBJ2-2	many	TGTGCCAGCAGCTTACAGCGGGGTAGTGCCGGGGAGCTGTTTTTT	CASSLQRGSAGELFF
-	14	TRBV4-1	TRBJ1-1	few	TGCGCCAGCAGCAAACAGGGTTGGGGTGGTGAAGCTTTCTTT	CASSKQGWGGEAFF
-	11	TRBV6-6	TRBJ2-4	-	TGTGCCAGCAGTTATAGAGACATTCAGTACTTC	CASSYRDIQYF
-	15	TRBV5-8	TRBJ2-2	-	TGTGCCACCAATATGGGGCAGGCCGACACCGGGGAGCTGTTTTTT	CATNMGQADTGELFF
TRBD1	14	TRBV9	TRBJ1-2	-	TGTGCCAGCAGCGTAGGGGACAGTCCTTATGGCTACACCTTC	CASSVGDSPYGYTF
TRBD2	17	TRBV11-2	TRBJ2-3	once	TGTGCCAGCAGCTTAGAATTTAGCGGGGACCTCACAGATACGCAGTATTTT	CASSLEFSGDLTDTQYF
-	17	TRBV28	TRBJ2-6	many	TGTGCCAGCAGTCCTCCAACAGGGATCTCTGGGGCCAACGTCCTGACTTTC	CASSPPTGISGANVLTF
-	15	TRBV4-1	TRBJ1-5	-	TGCGCCAGCAGCCAAGCGGACAATAGCAATCAGCCCCAGCATTTT	CASSQADNSNQPQHF
-	18	TRBV16	TRBJ1-5	-	TGTGCCAGCAGCCGAAACTTCGGGACAACCCCGAGCAATCAGCCCCAGCATTTT	CASSRNFGTTPSNQPQHF
-	17	TRBV18	TRBJ2-3	-	TGTGCCAGCTCACCACCCGGTAGCGGCCCTACCCCAGATACGCAGTATTTT	CASSPPGSGPTPDTQYF